This TCR beta chain comes out of a study of T cell responses to AZD1222 COVID-19 vaccine. Assay used: immunoSEQ multiplex PCR; TCRdb lists only in-frame clones, some missing. In the table there are about 97,000 clones, 70% to 90% of which are singletons. Overall study results and limits: Among vaccine-associated CD4 TCRs, coverage spanned spike, with dominance at 160-218 and 743-854. Seropositive AZD1222 recipients at baseline numbered only five or six. White British people made up most donors, females outnumbered males, and clonal diversity was possibly underestimated. None of the repertoires were sampled until the peak T cell response had passed.

As for this clone: Its matching antigen is unknown.

The sequence was collected from an adult in good health. The sequenced sample was peripheral blood, obtained on day 0 of AZD1222 vaccination.

CDR3 residues: CASSYVEKGYNEQFF. CDR3 bases: TGTGCCAGCAGTTACGTGGAAAAGGGTTACAATGAGCAGTTCTTC. This chain links TRBV6-2 or TRBV6-3 with TRBJ2-1; the D is unclear. Germline values: CDR1 MNHEY, CDR2 SVGEGT. V lost 2 bases and J 4 bases, leaving 12 bases between the germline ends. The CDR3 is 15 residues long.